This T cell receptor (beta chain) came from a study of CD8+CD57+ T cells in acquired aplastic anemia. Whole-study context: DNA per sorted CD4+ or CD8+ sample ranged about 0.18 to 30 ug, averaging 3.2 ug.

Ten or more counts support this clonotype. No antigen is known for it. Overall study results and limits: Researchers report that 25 to 30 CD8+ CDR3 sequences appeared in both patients and controls.

Profiles of TCR beta VDJ and CDR3 were generated from a genomic DNA template. MiXCR, run by TCRdb on the reads, gives a single entry per CDR3 protein. In the table there are approximately 180,000 distinct CDR3 sequences, nearly 65% of which are singletons. It was patients with CD8+CD57+ cell expansion by flow cytometry who were chosen for sequencing. Every patient was diagnosed with severe acquired aplastic anemia. Sequencing was performed on sorted CD4+, CD8+, or CD8+CD57+ T cells (not recorded which) from PBMCs. This receptor was taken from a human donor with aplastic anemia.

CDR3 protein: CASSLEGTDNQPQHF. The CDR3 region has the DNA TGTGCCAGCAGCTTAGAGGGGACGGATAATCAGCCCCAGCATTTT. The genes are TRBV11-2 and TRBJ1-5; TRBD1 might be the D (5 bases). The V and J ends lost 0 bases and 4 bases respectively, with 10 bases between them. CDR3 length: 15 amino acids. The germline gives CDR1 SGHAT, CDR2 FQNNGV.